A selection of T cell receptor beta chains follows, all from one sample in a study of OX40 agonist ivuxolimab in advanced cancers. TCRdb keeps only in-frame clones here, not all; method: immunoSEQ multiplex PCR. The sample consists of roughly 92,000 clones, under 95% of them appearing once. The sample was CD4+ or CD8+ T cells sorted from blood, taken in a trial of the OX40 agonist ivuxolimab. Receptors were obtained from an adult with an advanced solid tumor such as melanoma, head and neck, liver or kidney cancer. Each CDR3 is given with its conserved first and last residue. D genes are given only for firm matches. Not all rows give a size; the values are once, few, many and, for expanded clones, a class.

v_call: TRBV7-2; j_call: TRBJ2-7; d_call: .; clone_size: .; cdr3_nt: TGTGCCAGCAGCGTAGTTTGGTACGAGCAGTACTTC; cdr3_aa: CASSVVWYEQYF
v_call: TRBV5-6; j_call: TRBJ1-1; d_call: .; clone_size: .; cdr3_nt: TGTGCCAGCAGCTTGTGGGAGAAGGGGAACACTGAAGCTTTCTTT; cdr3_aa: CASSLWEKGNTEAFF
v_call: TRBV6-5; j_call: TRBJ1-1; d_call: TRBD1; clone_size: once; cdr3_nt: TGTGCCAGCAGGGGTAGGGACAGGGGGATTGGACTAGCTTTCTTT; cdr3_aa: CASRGRDRGIGLAFF
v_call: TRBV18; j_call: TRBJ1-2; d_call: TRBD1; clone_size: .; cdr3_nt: TGTGCCAGCTCACTGCTTGCTTCCGACGGACAGGGGACCTATGGCTACACCTTC; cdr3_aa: CASSLLASDGQGTYGYTF
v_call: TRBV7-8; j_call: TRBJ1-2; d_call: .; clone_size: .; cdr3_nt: TGTGCCAGCAGCTTTCATACAGCTAACTATGGCTACACCTTC; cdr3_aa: CASSFHTANYGYTF
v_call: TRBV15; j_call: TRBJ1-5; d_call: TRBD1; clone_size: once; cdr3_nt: TGTGCCACCAGCAGAGATGGACAGGGTGTTCAGCCCCAGCATTTT; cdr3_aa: CATSRDGQGVQPQHF
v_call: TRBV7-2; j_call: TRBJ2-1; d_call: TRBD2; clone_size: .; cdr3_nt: TGTGCCAGCAGCTCATTACGTCTGACTAGCGGGCATTACAATGAGCAGTTCTTC; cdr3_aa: CASSSLRLTSGHYNEQFF
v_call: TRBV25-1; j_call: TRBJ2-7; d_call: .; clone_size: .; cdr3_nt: TGTGCCAGCAGTGAATACGGCCAGGGGCCCTTCGAGCAGTACTTC; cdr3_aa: CASSEYGQGPFEQYF
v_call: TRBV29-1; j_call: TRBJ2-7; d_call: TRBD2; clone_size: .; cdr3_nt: TGCAGCGTTGAAGGCGCTAGCGGGATCTACGAGCAGTACTTC; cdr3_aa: CSVEGASGIYEQYF
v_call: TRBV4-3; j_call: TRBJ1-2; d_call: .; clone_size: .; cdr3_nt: TGCGCCAGCAGCGGAGGCAACTATGGCTACACCTTC; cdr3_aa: CASSGGNYGYTF
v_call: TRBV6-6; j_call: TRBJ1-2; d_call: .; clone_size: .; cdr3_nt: TGTGCCAGCACCGAAGGGCCTTTTGGGGGAAAGGATGGCTACACCTTC; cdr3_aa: CASTEGPFGGKDGYTF
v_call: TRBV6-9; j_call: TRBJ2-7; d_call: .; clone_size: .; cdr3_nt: TGTGCCAGCAGGGCATCCTACGAGCAGTACTTC; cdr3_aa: CASRASYEQYF
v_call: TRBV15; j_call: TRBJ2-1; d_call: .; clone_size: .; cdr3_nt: TGTGCCACCAGCAGAGCCCCCTTCAGCCGCGGCTACAATGAGCAGTTCTTC; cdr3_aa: CATSRAPFSRGYNEQFF
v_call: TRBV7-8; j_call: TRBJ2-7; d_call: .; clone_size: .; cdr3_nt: TGTGCCAGCAGCCTATTGGGGGCGTTTCAGGACGAGCAGTACTTC; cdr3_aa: CASSLLGAFQDEQYF
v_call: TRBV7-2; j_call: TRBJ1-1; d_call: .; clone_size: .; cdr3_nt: TGTGCCAGCAGCTTCTTTTCGGGGAGGGCTGAAGCTTTCTTT; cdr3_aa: CASSFFSGRAEAFF
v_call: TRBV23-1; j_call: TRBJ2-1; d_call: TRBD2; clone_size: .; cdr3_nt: TGCGCCAGCAGACGTCTCCGGGACAGTTTTTTTAGCGGGAGTGTTTTCTACAATGAGCAGTTCTTC; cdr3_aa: CASRRLRDSFFSGSVFYNEQFF
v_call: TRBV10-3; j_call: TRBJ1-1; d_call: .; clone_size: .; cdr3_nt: TGTGCCATCAGTCACTTGCGGGGCAGGGTGACCACTGAAGCTTTCTTT; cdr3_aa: CAISHLRGRVTTEAFF
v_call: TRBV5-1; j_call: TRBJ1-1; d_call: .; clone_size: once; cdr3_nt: TGCGCCAGCAGCTTCTACAGTTACAACACTGAAGCTTTCTTT; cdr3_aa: CASSFYSYNTEAFF
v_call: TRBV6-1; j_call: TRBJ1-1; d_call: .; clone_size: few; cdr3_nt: TGTGCCAGCAGTGAACAACTTGAGTGGCAGGGCCTTTCCTTT; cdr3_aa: CASSEQLEWQGLSF
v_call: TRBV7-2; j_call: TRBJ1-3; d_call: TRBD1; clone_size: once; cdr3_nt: TGTGCCAGCAGCTTAGTAGGGACAGGATCAGGAAACACCATATATTTT; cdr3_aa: CASSLVGTGSGNTIYF
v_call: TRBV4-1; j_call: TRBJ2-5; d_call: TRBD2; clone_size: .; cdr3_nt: TGCGCCAGCAGCCAAGCTGGCCTAGCGGGCCAAGAGACCCAGTACTTC; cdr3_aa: CASSQAGLAGQETQYF
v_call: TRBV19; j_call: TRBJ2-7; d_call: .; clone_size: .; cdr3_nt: TGTGCCAGTAGTACAGACGGTACCTACGAGCAGTACTTC; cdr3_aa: CASSTDGTYEQYF
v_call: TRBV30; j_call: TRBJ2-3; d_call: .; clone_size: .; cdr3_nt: TGTGCCTGGAGTCCCCAGGGGGGAGATACGCAGTATTTT; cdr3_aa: CAWSPQGGDTQYF
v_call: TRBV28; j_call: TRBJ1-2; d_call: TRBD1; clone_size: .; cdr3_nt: TGTGCCAGCAGTTTATTCCCTGCAGATTTGACAGGGGGCAACTATGGCTACACCTTC; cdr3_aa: CASSLFPADLTGGNYGYTF
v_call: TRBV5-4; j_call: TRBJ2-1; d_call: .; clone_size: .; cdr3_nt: TGTGCCAGCAGCTTGGTAACCCAGTGGAATGAGCAGTTCTTC; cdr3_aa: CASSLVTQWNEQFF